This T cell receptor (beta chain) was documented in a study of long-term antiretroviral therapy in people with HIV. The study, taken as a whole, reports: Clonal expansions arising prior to ART prevailed in the repertoire at every time point. HIV repertoires spanned tighter CDR3 length ranges than controls did. Blood draws took place between about 2004 and 2018 and possibly involved older ART regimens.

Regarding this clone: Its target is unknown.

They ran version v3.0 of the immunoSEQ assay at survey level. Sequencing had a target that covered 40,000-50,000 T-cell genomes per sample. The protocol was immunoSEQ multiplex PCR, while the TCRdb copy is restricted to in-frame clones and leaves out a portion. The table has about 34,000 clones, roughly 80% seen once. The length of the CDR3 is 13 residues. Germline values: CDR1 ENHRY, CDR2 SYGVKD. V lost 10 bases to trimming and J lost 1 base, with 13 bases between them. The TCR sequence derives from a man between 18 and 29 years old with HIV. V gene TRBV10-3 combines with J gene TRBJ2-5, with D unresolved. The specimen comprised unsorted PBMCs, sampled 0.4 years before starting antiretroviral therapy. The CDR3 DNA reads TGTGCCACCCAGAGGAACAGCCAAGAGACCCAGTACTTC. Encoded protein: CATQRNSQETQYF.